This TCR beta chain emerged from a study of CD8+ T cells in alopecia areata. Germline V lookup: CDR1 GTSNPN, CDR2 SVGIG (reference sequence). This CDR3 comprises 13 residues. V dropped 3 bases and J dropped 7 bases, with 13 bases sitting between them. It was cDNA, reverse transcribed from extracted RNA, that served as the sequencing template. The method was immunoSEQ multiplex PCR; TCRdb's version includes in-frame clones alone and lacks a portion of them. The sample yields some 170,000 clones, less than 75% seen once. Described treatment: oral pan-JAK inhibitor, 5-10 mg twice daily. Study outcomes and limitations: The link between baseline CD8+ expansion and response remains uncertain with one nonresponder. Compared with normal scalp, lesional scalp had higher clonality and more expanded CD8+ clones.

This clone was recorded a few times. Its antigen is not identified. The starting material was CD4+ T cells sorted from blood, obtained at approximately week 61, from a patient treated with tofacitinib. The clonotype originates from a human donor with alopecia areata. The chain uses TRBV30 and TRBJ2-4; perhaps D is TRBD1 or TRBD2 (5 bases each). Here the CDR3 DNA reads TGTGCCTGGAGCCTTTCGGGACCCAACATTCAGTACTTC. Translating gives CAWSLSGPNIQYF.